What follows are 6 T cell receptor beta chains derived from one specimen sequenced in a study of Graves' ophthalmopathy and Graves' hyperthyroidism. The authors amplified TCR beta CDR3 regions from RNA transcripts. RT-PCR in the first round used HTBI primers; a second-round multiplex PCR followed. TCRdb itself ran the multiplex PCR reads through MiXCR, one entry per CDR3 protein. The top ten hold more than 2.5% of the sample, which has about 640,000 distinct CDR3 sequences, more than 40% seen once. Input material: peripheral blood. All receptors derive from an adult man with Graves' ophthalmopathy.

This chain links TRBV10-3 with TRBJ2-5; D is unresolved. Trimming shortened V by 6 bases and J by 2 bases, and 16 bases separated the two germline ends. Germline V gene sequence: CDR1 ENHRY, CDR2 SYGVKD. This CDR3 contains 15 residues. CDR3 protein: CAISVRRTLQETQYF. The CDR3 DNA follows: TGTGCCATCAGCGTTCGGCGGACCCTTCAAGAGACCCAGTACTTC.

As concerns this clonotype: This sequence may be a read error, since a much larger clone differs from it by one base. CDR3 DNA sequence: TGTGCCAGCGTGGGATACGACCAGTACTTC. Its translation is CASVGYDQYF. The chain links TRBV7-2 to TRBJ2-7; D remains unclear. This CDR3 comprises 10 residues. CDR1 is SGHTA, CDR2 FQGNSA, per germline.

This clonotype was found many times. The chain couples TRBV11-3 to TRBJ2-7; 7 positions match TRBD1. The CDR3 is 14 residues long. The ends lost 7 bases at V and 5 bases at J; junction bases unmatched: 11. CDR1 SGHNT and CDR2 YENEEA come from the germline V gene. CDR3 protein: CASTEGRGFHEQYF. In DNA, the CDR3 is TGTGCCAGCACCGAGGGCAGGGGGTTTCACGAGCAGTACTTC.

To note about this clonotype: Given a much more abundant clone one base away, this may be a read error. As DNA, the CDR3 is TGTGCCAGCAGCTTTTCCGGGGCTTCCTACGAGCAGTACTTC. Protein: CASSFSGASYEQYF. The V and J genes are TRBV7-2 and TRBJ2-7; the D gene could be TRBD1 or TRBD2 (5 bases each). V lost 3 bases, J lost 1 base, and 10 bases lay in between. Germline CDR1 and CDR2: SGHTA and FQGNSA. The CDR3 spans 14 residues.

V gene TRBV5-6 combines with J gene TRBJ1-6; D ambiguous. V gave up 4 bases and J gave up 1 base, with 12 bases separating them. The CDR3 contains 16 residues. Germline CDR1 reads SGHDT; CDR2 reads YYEEEE. The CDR3, as DNA: TGTGCCAGCAGCCTCTGGGTTGGGTCCTATAATTCACCCCTCCACTTT. Translation: CASSLWVGSYNSPLHF.

The chain employs TRBV2 and TRBJ1-2; D perhaps matches TRBD1 (6 bases). The V gene's germline CDR1 is SNHLY and CDR2 FYNNEI. The length of the CDR3 is 12 residues. Trimming removed 5 bases from V and 8 bases from J, with 12 bases in between. The CDR3 spells CASSFLGGGYTF. The DNA of the CDR3 is TGTGCCAGCAGTTTCCTGGGGGGCGGCTACACCTTC.